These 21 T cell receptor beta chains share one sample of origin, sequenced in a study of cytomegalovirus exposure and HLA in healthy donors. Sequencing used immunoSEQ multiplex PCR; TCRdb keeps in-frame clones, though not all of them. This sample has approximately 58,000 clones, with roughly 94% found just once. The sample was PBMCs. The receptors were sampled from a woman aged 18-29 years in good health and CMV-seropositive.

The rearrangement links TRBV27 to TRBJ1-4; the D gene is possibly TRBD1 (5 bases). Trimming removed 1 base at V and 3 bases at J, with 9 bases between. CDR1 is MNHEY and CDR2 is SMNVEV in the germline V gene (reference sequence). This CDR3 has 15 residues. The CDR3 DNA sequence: TGTGCCAGCAGTTTATGGGGGGGAGCTAATGAAAAACTGTTTTTT. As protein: CASSLWGGANEKLFF.

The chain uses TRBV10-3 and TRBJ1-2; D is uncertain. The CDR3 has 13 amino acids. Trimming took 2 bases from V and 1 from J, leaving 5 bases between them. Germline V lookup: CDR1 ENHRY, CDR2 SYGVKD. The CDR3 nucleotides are TGTGCCATCAGTGAGAGAGGTAACTATGGCTACACCTTC. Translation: CAISERGNYGYTF.

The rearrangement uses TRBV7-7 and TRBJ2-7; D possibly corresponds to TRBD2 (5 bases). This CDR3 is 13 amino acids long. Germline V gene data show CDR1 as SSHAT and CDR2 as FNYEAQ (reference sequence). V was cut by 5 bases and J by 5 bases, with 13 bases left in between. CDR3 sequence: CASSPSRGNEQYF. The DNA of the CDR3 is TGTGCCAGCAGCCCCAGCCGAGGGAACGAGCAGTACTTC.

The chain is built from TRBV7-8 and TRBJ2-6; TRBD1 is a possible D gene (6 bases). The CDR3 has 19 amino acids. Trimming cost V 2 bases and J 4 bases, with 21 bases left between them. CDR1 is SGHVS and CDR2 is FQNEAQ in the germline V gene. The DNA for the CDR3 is TGTGCCAGCAGCTTACGGCGACAGGCCAGCGGAGCCGGGGCCAACGTCCTGACTTTC. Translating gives CASSLRRQASGAGANVLTF.

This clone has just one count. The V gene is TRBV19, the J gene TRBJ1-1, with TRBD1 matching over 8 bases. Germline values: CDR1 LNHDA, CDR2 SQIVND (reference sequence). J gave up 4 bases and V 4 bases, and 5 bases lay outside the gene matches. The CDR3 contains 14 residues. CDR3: CASSTRQGITEAFF. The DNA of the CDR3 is TGTGCCAGTAGTACCAGACAGGGGATCACTGAAGCTTTCTTT.

The CDR3 DNA reads TGTGCCAGCAGCGTCACCGGGACAGGGAAAGATACGCAGTATTTT. Translation gives CASSVTGTGKDTQYF. This chain uses TRBV9 with TRBJ2-3, with TRBD1 matching 9 bases. This CDR3 has 15 amino acids. CDR1 is SGDLS and CDR2 is YYNGEE in the germline V gene. V lost 2 bases to trimming and J lost 5 bases; unmatched junction nucleotides: 6.

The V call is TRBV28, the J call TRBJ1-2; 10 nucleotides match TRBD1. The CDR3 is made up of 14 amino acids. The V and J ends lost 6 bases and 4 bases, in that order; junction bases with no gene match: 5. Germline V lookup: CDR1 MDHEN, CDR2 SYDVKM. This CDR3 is CASRIGTGAYGYTF. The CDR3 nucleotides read TGTGCCAGCAGGATAGGGACAGGGGCCTATGGCTACACCTTC.

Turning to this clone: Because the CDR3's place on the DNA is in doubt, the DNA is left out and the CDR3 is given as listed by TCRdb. CDR3 sequence reads: CASSLSSVRGTEAFF. The chain couples TRBV27 to TRBJ1-1. The CDR3 numbers 15 amino acids, ends counted. Germline-derived CDR1 and CDR2 are MNHEY and SMNVEV (reference sequence).

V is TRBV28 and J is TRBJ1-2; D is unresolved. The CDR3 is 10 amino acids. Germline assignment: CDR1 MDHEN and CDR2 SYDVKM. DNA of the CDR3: TGTGCTAGCGGTAGCTATGGCTACACCTTC. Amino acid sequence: CASGSYGYTF.

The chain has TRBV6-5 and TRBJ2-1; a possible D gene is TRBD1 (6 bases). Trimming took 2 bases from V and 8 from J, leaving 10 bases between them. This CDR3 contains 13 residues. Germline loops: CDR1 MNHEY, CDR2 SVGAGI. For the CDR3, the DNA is TGTGCCAGCAGTTACGGGACACATGATGAGCAGTTCTTC. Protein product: CASSYGTHDEQFF.

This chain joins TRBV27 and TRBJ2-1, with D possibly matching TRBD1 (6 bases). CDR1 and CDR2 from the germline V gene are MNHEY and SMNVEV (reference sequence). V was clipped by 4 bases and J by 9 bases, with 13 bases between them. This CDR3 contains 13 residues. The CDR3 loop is CASSSPRGTEQFF. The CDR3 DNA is TGTGCCAGCAGTTCGCCCAGGGGCACTGAGCAGTTCTTC.

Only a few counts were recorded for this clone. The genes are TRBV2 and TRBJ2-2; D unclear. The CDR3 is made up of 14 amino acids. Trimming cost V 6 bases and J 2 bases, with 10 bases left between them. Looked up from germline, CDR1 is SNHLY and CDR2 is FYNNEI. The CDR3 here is CASRVGGNTGELFF. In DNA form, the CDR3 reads TGTGCCAGCAGGGTTGGCGGAAACACCGGGGAGCTGTTTTTT.

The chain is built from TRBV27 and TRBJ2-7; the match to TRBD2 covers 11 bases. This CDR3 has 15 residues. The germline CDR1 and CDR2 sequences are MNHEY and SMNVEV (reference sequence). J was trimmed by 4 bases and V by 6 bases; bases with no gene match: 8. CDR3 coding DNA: TGTGCCAGCAGGCTAACTAGCGGGAGATTATACGAGCAGTACTTC. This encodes CASRLTSGRLYEQYF.

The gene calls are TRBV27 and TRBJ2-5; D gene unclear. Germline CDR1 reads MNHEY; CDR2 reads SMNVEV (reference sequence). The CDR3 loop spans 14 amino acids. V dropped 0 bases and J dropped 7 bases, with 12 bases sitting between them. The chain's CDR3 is CASSLSGTSGTQYF. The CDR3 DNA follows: TGTGCCAGCAGTTTATCTGGCACCTCGGGGACCCAGTACTTC.

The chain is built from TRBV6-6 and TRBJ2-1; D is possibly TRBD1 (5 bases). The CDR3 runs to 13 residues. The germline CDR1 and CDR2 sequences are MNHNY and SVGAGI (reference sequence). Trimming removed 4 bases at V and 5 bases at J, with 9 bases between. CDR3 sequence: CASSSPGNNEQFF. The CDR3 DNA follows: TGTGCCAGCAGTTCCCCAGGGAACAATGAGCAGTTCTTC.

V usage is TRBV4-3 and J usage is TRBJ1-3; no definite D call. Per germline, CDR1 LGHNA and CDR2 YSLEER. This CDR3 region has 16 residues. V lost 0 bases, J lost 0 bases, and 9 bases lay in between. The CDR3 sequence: CASSQEVGSSGNTIYF. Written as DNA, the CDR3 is TGCGCCAGCAGCCAAGAGGTAGGGAGCTCTGGAAACACCATATATTTT.

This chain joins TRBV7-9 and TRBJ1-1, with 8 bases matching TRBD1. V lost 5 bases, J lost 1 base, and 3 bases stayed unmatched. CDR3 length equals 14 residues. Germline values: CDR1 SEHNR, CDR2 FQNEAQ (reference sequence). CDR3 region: CASSGQGSNTEAFF. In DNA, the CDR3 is TGTGCCAGCAGCGGACAGGGATCGAACACTGAAGCTTTCTTT.

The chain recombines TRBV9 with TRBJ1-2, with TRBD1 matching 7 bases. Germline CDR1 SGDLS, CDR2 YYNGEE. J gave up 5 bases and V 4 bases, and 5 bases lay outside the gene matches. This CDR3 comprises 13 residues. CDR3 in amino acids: CASSFRDSYGYTF. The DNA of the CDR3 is TGTGCCAGCAGCTTTCGGGACAGTTATGGCTACACCTTC. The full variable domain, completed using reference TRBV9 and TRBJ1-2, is DSGVTQTPKHLITATGQRVTLRCSPRSGDLSVYWYQQSLDQGLQFLIQYYNGEERAKGNILERFSAQQFPDLHSELNLSSLELGDSALYFCASSFRDSYGYTFGSGTRLTVV.

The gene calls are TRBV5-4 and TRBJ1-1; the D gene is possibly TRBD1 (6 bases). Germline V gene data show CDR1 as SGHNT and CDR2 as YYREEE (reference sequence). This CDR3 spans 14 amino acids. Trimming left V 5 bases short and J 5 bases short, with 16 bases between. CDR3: CASSANRVFTEAFF. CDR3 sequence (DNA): TGTGCCAGCAGTGCTAACAGGGTCTTTACTGAAGCTTTCTTT.

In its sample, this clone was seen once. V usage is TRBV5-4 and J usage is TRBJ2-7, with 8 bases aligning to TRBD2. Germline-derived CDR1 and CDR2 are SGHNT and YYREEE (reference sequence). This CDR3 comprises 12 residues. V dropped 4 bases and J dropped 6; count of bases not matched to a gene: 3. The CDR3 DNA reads TGTGCCAGCAGCAGAGCGGGAGCCGAGCAGTACTTC. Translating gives CASSRAGAEQYF.

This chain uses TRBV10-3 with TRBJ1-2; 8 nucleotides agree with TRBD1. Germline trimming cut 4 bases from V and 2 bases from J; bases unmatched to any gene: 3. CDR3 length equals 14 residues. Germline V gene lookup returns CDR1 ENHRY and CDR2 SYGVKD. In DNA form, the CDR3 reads TGTGCCATCAGTGCAGGGGGCAGGAACTATGGCTACACCTTC. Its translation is CAISAGGRNYGYTF.